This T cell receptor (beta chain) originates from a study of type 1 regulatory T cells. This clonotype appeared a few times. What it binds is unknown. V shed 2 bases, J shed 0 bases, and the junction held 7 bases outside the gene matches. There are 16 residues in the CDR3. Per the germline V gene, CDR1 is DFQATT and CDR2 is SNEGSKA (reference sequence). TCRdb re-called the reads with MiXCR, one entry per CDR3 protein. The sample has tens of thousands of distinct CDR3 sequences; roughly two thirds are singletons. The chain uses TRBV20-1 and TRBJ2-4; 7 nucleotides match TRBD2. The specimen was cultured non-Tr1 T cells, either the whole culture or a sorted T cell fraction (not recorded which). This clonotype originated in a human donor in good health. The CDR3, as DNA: TGCAGTGCTAGACCTGGGGAGGGACTAGCCAAAAACATTCAGTACTTC. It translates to CSARPGEGLAKNIQYF.